One sample yielded the 7 T cell receptor beta chains listed below, sequenced in a study of T cell responses to AZD1222 COVID-19 vaccine (dated by TCRdb to the early 2020s). The method was the immunoSEQ multiplex PCR assay. The table was pulled from immuneACCESS by TCRdb, which kept in-frame rearrangements only. Such tables lose some clones; where checked, under half of the loss comes from unresolved V genes, and the rest has no known cause. Within this sample are roughly 100,000 clones, with about nine tenths of them counted one time only. The top ten clones comprise 45% of the sample. According to the study, the label for this sample's time point signals: baseline before first vaccination. The specimen was peripheral blood, collected on day 0 of AZD1222 vaccination. Every receptor here comes from an adult in good health.

The V and J genes are TRBV5-5 and TRBJ2-7; D uncertain. The V and J ends lost 6 bases and 2 bases respectively, with 9 bases between them. The CDR3 is made up of 12 amino acids. CDR1 SGHKS and CDR2 YYEKEE come from the germline V gene (reference sequence). The CDR3 loop is CASTPSAYEQYF. DNA of the CDR3: TGTGCCAGCACACCATCGGCCTACGAGCAGTACTTC.

The gene calls are TRBV3-1 (or the pseudogene TRBV3-2) and TRBJ2-3; no reliable D call. With 0 bases removed from V and 3 bases from J, the gap between germline ends came to 13 bases. CDR3 length: 16 residues. Germline-derived CDR1 and CDR2 are LGHDT and YNNKEL (reference sequence). The CDR3 DNA sequence: TGTGCCAGCAGCCAAGATAGTCCAGGTACTACAGATACGCAGTATTTT. It codes for CASSQDSPGTTDTQYF.

V and J are TRBV9 and TRBJ2-7, with D possibly matching TRBD1 (6 bases). The length of the CDR3 is 15 residues. From germline, CDR1 is SGDLS and CDR2 YYNGEE. V lost 4 bases and J 2 bases, leaving 16 bases between the germline ends. CDR3 in amino acids: CASSPGQGQPYEQYF. The CDR3 DNA follows: TGTGCCAGCAGCCCAGGGCAGGGGCAACCCTACGAGCAGTACTTC.

This rearrangement joins TRBV21-1 to TRBJ2-7; the table's TRBD1 call for D was not verified on the DNA. TRBV21-1 constitutes a pseudogene. This CDR3 contains 13 residues. The DNA for the CDR3 is TGTGCCAGCAGTGAAAACCACAGATACGAGCAGTACTTC. Its translation is CASSENHRYEQYF.

This clone has only one observation. The CDR3 DNA sequence: TGTGCCAGCAGCTCAAAGACACCCGGGAACACTGAAGCTTTCTTT. This encodes CASSSKTPGNTEAFF. The rearrangement uses TRBV7-2 and TRBJ1-1; D remains unclear. Per the germline V gene, CDR1 is SGHTA and CDR2 is FQGNSA. V dropped 4 bases and J dropped 1 base, with 13 bases sitting between them. The CDR3 covers 15 residues.

V and J are TRBV11-3 and TRBJ1-5; D is perhaps TRBD1 (5 bases). V was cut by 7 bases and J by 9 bases, with 13 bases left in between. The CDR3 contains 12 residues. Germline CDR1 and CDR2: SGHNT and YENEEA. The CDR3 spells CASIGDDWPQHF. The CDR3 DNA follows: TGTGCCAGCATCGGGGACGACTGGCCCCAGCATTTT.

V and J are TRBV18 and TRBJ1-5; the D gene is possibly TRBD1 (5 bases). Trimming stripped 3 bases from V and 1 base from J, with 10 bases between. The CDR3 has 15 residues. CDR1 is KGHSH, CDR2 LQKENI, per germline. CDR3 in amino acids: CASSPGQMSNQPQHF. Here the CDR3 DNA reads TGTGCCAGCTCACCGGGGCAGATGAGCAATCAGCCCCAGCATTTT.